This record covers a single T cell receptor (beta chain). This may come from a read error, since a much larger clone is one base off. Extractions gave at least 5.5 micrograms of total RNA per sample. This specimen belongs to a study of blood T cells in healthy people across ages. With a J-beta primer mix and a sample-barcoded 5' primer, a second PCR ran roughly 7 to 11 cycles. Each CDR3 protein gets one entry after TCRdb re-called the 5' RACE reads with MiXCR. The data contain 650,000 to 1,000,000 distinct CDR3 sequences, around 36% of them singletons. Looked up from germline, CDR1 is MNHEY and CDR2 is SMNVEV (reference sequence). V gave up 6 bases and J gave up 9 bases, with 24 bases separating them. The CDR3 contains 16 residues.

This clonotype was obtained from a man between 18 and 29 years old in good health. The sample consisted of blood. The chain employs TRBV27 and TRBJ2-1; the D is unclear. This CDR3 reads CASSAPPLRRIIEQFF. As DNA, the CDR3 is TGTGCCAGCAGCGCCCCTCCCTTACGTAGGATCATTGAGCAGTTCTTC.